Detailed here is one TCR beta chain. This specimen belongs to a study of blood T cell repertoires in COVID-19. The wider study: Acute-phase and convalescent COVID-19 samples originated in the United States, Italy and Spain. PBMCs, B-cell-depleted T cells, or T cells provided the cDNA or gDNA that made up the material.

The V end lost 5 bases, the J end lost 3 bases, and 11 bases lay between the germline ends. Germline CDR1 reads SGHAT; CDR2 reads FQNNGV. This CDR3 region has 14 residues. Authors' analysis steps: The assay estimated nucleated cells by amplifying reference gene primers. Assay used: immunoSEQ multiplex PCR; TCRdb lists only in-frame clones, some missing. That table is the source of V, J and clone size, and D and trimming were worked out from the DNA. Counted here are roughly 86,000 clones, about 80% occurring once; the ten biggest clones make up 6.3%. The chain couples TRBV11-2 to TRBJ1-5, with a weak D call TRBD1 (6 bases). The receptor was isolated from a man in his 60s with acute or convalescent COVID-19. Sequenced input: peripheral blood. The CDR3 nucleotides read TGTGCCAGCAGCCAAGGACAGACCAATCAGCCCCAGCATTTT. Translation gives CASSQGQTNQPQHF.